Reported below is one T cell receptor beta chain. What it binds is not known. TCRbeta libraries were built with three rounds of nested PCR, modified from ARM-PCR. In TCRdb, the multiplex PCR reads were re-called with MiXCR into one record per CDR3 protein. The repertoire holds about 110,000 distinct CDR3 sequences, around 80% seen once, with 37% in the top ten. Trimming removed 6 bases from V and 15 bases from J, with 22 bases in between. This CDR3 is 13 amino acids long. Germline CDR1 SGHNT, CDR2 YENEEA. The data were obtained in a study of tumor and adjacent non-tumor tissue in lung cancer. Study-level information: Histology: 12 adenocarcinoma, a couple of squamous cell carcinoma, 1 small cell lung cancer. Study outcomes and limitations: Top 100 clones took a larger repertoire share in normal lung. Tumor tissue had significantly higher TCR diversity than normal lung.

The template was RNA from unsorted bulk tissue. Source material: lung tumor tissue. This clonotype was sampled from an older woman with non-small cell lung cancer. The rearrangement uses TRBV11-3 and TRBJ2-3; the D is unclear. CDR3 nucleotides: TGTGCCAGCAGAAAGAGCCAAGGTCATACGCGTTATTTT. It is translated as CASRKSQGHTRYF. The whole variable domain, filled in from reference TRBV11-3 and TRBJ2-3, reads EAGVVQSPRYKIIEKKQPVAFWCNPISGHNTLYWYLQNLGQGPELLIRYENEEAVDDSQLPKDRFSAERLKGVDSTLKIQPAELGDSAVYLCASRKSQGHTRYFGPGTRLTVL.